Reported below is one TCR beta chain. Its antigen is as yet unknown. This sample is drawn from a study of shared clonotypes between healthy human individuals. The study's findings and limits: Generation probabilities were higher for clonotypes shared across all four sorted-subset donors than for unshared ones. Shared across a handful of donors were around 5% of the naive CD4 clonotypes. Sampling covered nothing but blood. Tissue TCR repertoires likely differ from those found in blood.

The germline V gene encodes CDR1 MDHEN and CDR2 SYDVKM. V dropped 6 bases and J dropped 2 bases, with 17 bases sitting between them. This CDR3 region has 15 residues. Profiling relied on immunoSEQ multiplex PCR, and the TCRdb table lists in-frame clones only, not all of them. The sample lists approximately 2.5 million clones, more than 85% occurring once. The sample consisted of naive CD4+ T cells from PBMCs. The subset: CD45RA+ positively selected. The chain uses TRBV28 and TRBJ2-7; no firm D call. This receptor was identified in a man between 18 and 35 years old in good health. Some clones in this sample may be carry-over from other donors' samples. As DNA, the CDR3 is TGTGCCAGCAGCTCCACTGGTCTAGGCCCCTACGAGCAGTACTTC. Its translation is CASSSTGLGPYEQYF. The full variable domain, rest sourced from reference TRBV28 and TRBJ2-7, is DVKVTQSSRYLVKRTGEKVFLECVQDMDHENMFWYRQDPGLGLRLIYFSYDVKMKEKGDIPEGYSVSREKKERFSLILESASTNQTSMYLCASSSTGLGPYEQYFGPGTRLTVT.